This T cell receptor (beta chain) was captured by sequencing in a study of blood T cell repertoires in COVID-19. About the research overall: Material from acute and convalescent COVID-19 was sourced from the United States, Italy and Spain.

This CDR3 has 13 amino acids. V was cut by 5 bases and J by 8 bases, with 15 bases left in between. Looked up from germline, CDR1 is KGHSH and CDR2 is LQKENI. The repertoire was sequenced with immunoSEQ multiplex PCR; TCRdb's copy has only in-frame clones and lacks some. The profile shows roughly 100,000 clones, about four fifths of them singletons. This TCR was sampled from a woman aged 65 to 85 with acute or convalescent COVID-19. The V gene is TRBV18, the J gene TRBJ1-2; D remains unclear. Sequenced material: peripheral blood. The CDR3 region is CASSALLERGYTF. CDR3 coding DNA: TGTGCCAGCTCAGCCCTACTTGAGCGGGGCTACACCTTC.